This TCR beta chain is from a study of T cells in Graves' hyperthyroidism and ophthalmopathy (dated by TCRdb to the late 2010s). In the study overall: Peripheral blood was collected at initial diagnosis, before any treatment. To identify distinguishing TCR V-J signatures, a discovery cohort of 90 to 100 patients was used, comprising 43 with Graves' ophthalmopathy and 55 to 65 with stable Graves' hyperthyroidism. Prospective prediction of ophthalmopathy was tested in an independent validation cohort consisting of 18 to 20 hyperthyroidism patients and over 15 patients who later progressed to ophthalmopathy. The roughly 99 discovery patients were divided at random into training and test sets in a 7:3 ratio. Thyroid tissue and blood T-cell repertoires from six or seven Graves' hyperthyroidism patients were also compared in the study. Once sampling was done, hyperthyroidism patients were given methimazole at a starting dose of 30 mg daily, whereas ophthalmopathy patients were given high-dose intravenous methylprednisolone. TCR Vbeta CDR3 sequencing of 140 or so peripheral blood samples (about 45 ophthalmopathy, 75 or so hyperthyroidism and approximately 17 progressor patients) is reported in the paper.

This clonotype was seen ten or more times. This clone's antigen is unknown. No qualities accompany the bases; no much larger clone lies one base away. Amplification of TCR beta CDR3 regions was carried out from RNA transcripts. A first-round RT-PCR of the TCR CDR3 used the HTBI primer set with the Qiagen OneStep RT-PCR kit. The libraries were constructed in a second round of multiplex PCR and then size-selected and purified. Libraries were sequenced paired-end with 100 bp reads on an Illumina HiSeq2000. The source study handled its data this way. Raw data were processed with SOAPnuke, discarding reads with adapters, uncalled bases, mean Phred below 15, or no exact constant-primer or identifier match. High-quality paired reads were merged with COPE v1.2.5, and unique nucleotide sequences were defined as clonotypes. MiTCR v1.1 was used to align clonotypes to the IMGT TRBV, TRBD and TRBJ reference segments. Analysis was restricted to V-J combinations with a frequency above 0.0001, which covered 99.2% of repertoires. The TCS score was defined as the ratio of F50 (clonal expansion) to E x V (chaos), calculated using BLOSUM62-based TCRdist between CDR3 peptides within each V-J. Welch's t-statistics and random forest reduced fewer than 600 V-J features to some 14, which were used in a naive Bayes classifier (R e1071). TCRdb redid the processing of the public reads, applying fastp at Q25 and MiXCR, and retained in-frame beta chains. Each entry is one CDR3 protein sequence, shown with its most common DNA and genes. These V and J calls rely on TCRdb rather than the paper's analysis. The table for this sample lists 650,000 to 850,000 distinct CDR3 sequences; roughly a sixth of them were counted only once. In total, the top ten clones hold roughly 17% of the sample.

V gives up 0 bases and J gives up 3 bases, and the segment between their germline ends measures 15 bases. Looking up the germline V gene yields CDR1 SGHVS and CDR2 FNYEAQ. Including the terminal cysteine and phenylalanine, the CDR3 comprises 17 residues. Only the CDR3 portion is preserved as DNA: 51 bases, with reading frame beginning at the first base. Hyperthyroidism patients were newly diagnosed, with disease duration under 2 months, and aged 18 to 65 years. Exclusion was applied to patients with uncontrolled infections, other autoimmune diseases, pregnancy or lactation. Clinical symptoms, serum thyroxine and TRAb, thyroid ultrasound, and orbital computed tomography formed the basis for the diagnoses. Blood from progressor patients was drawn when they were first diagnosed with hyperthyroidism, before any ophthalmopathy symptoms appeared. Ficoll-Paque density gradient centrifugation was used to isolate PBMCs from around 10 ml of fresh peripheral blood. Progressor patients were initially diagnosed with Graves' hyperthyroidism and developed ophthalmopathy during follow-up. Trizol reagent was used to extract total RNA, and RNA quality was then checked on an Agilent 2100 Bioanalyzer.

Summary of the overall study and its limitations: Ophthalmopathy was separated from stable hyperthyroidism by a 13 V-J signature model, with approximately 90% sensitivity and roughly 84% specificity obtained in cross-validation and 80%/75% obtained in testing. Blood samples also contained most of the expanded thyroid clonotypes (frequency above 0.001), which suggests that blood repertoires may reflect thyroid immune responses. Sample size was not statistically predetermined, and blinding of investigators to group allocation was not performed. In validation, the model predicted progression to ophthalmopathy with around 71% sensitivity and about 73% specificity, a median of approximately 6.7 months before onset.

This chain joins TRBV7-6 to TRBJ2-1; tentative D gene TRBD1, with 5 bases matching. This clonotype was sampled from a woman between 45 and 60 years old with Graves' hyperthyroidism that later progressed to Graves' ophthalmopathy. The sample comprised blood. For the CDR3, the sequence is CASSLASDIDHYNEQFF. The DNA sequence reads TGTGCCAGCAGCTTAGCGTCGGACATTGACCACTACAATGAGCAGTTCTTC.